The next 27 T cell receptor beta chains were all read from a single sample in a study of response to subunit inactivated influenza vaccine. Using its own MiXCR run on the RT-PCR reads, TCRdb lists one record per CDR3 protein. The sample lists 290,000 or so distinct CDR3 sequences, approximately 23% occurring once. Sample: PBMCs from blood, taken 21 months after vaccination. Every receptor here comes from a man aged 50 to 69 who received an inactivated influenza vaccine.

This chain joins TRBV7-2 and TRBJ2-1; 14 bases map to TRBD2. Germline V gives CDR1 SGHTA, CDR2 FQGNSA. The CDR3 contains 17 residues. V was pared by 8 bases and J by 6 bases, with 12 bases of the junction left unmatched. CDR3 in amino acids: CASGPGLAGVGGNEQFF. The CDR3 DNA follows: TGTGCCAGCGGACCGGGACTAGCGGGAGTCGGAGGCAATGAGCAGTTCTTC.

The genes are TRBV12-2 and TRBJ2-3; the D call TRBD2 from the table was never checked on the DNA. TRBV12-2 is shown as a pseudogene. The CDR3 runs to 17 residues. Here the CDR3 DNA reads TGTGCAAGTCGCTCGTTAGCGGGGGCTACTAGCACAGATACGCAGTATTTT. Translation: CASRSLAGATSTDTQYF.

This clonotype came up a few times. The chain employs TRBV12-3 or TRBV12-4 and TRBJ1-1, with D possibly TRBD1 on 6 matching bases. V gave up 7 bases and J gave up 10 bases, with 28 bases separating them. The CDR3 totals 16 residues. This CDR3 reads CASNGFGGRRSTGAFF. The DNA of the CDR3 is TGTGCCAGCAACGGGTTCGGGGGGCGGCGTAGTACGGGAGCTTTCTTT.

V is TRBV6-2 or TRBV6-3 and J is TRBJ2-1; TRBD2 aligns across 8 bases. In germline, CDR1 is MNHEY, CDR2 SVGEGT. The V segment lost 3 bases and the J segment 6 bases; nucleotides outside the gene matches: 7. The length of the CDR3 is 15 residues. CDR3 nucleotide sequence: TGTGCCAGCAGTTATGTTGGGCGGGAGGTCAATGAGCAGTTCTTC. As protein: CASSYVGREVNEQFF.

The J gene is TRBJ1-2, the V gene TRBV19, with D perhaps TRBD1 (5 bases). V gave up 2 bases and J gave up 2 bases, with 18 bases separating them. CDR1 LNHDA and CDR2 SQIVND come from the germline V gene (reference sequence). There are 17 residues in the CDR3. The chain's CDR3 is CASSIRKGLWTNYGYTF. In DNA, the CDR3 is TGTGCCAGTAGTATACGGAAGGGGCTTTGGACAAACTATGGCTACACCTTC.

This chain links TRBV9 with TRBJ2-6; D perhaps matches TRBD1 (5 bases). The CDR3 contains 16 residues. Germline CDR1 is SGDLS and CDR2 is YYNGEE. Trimming cost V 0 bases and J 1 base, with 8 bases left between them. CDR3 in amino acids: CASSVGQGSGANVLTF. CDR3 bases: TGTGCCAGCAGCGTAGGTCAGGGTTCTGGGGCCAACGTCCTGACTTTC.

This clonotype appeared a few times. The rearrangement uses TRBV18 and TRBJ1-2; D not certain. Between the trimmed V and J ends, which lost 4 bases and 5 bases, there was a span of 8 bases. The germline V gene encodes CDR1 KGHSH and CDR2 LQKENI. The CDR3 totals 12 residues. CDR3 region: CASSHKGYGYTF. CDR3 nucleotides: TGTGCCAGCTCACATAAAGGATATGGCTACACCTTC.

This clonotype came up a few times. V gene TRBV28 combines with J gene TRBJ1-1, with D unclear. Germline V gene lookup returns CDR1 MDHEN and CDR2 SYDVKM. The CDR3 consists of 13 residues. V was trimmed by 2 bases and J by 3 bases, leaving 7 bases between them. Written as DNA, the CDR3 is TGTGCCAGCAGTTTAAGGCAGTACACTGAAGCTTTCTTT. Protein sequence: CASSLRQYTEAFF.

CDR3 amino acids: CASNAGGSNQPQHF. In DNA form, the CDR3 reads TGTGCCAGCAACGCAGGGGGGAGCAATCAGCCCCAGCATTTT. The chain combines TRBV12-3 or TRBV12-4 with TRBJ1-5, with 7 bases lining up with TRBD1. Trimming cost V 7 bases and J 1 base; bases outside gene matches: 4. The CDR3 extends over 14 amino acids.

The gene calls are TRBV6-2 or TRBV6-3 and TRBJ1-1; D might be TRBD1 (6 bases). Trimming pared 6 bases from V and 4 bases from J, leaving 15 bases between. This CDR3 is built from 14 residues. Germline V gene sequence: CDR1 MNHEY, CDR2 SVGEGT. CDR3 DNA sequence: TGTGCCAGCAGCAGGACAGCCCGCGGCACTGAAGCTTTCTTT. Its protein is CASSRTARGTEAFF.

This clonotype was recorded a few times. V and J are TRBV29-1 and TRBJ2-3; D gene ambiguous. V was shortened by 4 bases and J by 2 bases, with 10 bases between the two germline ends. CDR1 and CDR2 from the germline V gene are SQVTM and ANQGSEA. This CDR3 spans 13 amino acids. The CDR3 bases are TGCAGCGTTGTCCAGTTTCACACAGATACGCAGTATTTT. Translating gives CSVVQFHTDTQYF.

The genes are TRBV5-1 and TRBJ2-5; no clear D gene. V was trimmed by 4 bases and J by 3 bases, leaving 13 bases between them. The CDR3 is 14 amino acids. Per germline, CDR1 SGHRS and CDR2 YFSETQ. This CDR3 is CASSAPLGEETQYF. Written as DNA, the CDR3 is TGCGCCAGCAGCGCCCCCCTAGGCGAAGAGACCCAGTACTTC.

V and J are TRBV3-1 and TRBJ1-1, with 7 bases fitting TRBD1. Germline lookup yields CDR1 LGHDT and CDR2 YNNKEL (reference sequence). V lost 1 base, J lost 3 bases, and 2 bases stayed unmatched. The CDR3 covers 14 residues. The CDR3 DNA reads TGTGCCAGCAGCCAAGCAGGGGGATACACTGAAGCTTTCTTT. Its protein is CASSQAGGYTEAFF.

This clonotype appeared a few times. This chain links TRBV20-1 with TRBJ1-5, with D hard to call. The CDR3 sequence is 16 residues long. Trimming removed 0 bases at V and 3 bases at J, with 15 bases between. CDR1 and CDR2 from the germline V gene are DFQATT and SNEGSKA (reference sequence). CDR3 bases: TGCAGTGCTAGAGATAGGTTTTCGGAGGACAATCAGCCCCAGCATTTT. Encoded protein: CSARDRFSEDNQPQHF.

The V gene is TRBV5-1, the J gene TRBJ2-7, with 8 positions matching TRBD1. There are 16 residues in the CDR3. Germline V gene data show CDR1 as SGHRS and CDR2 as YFSETQ. Germline trimming cut 7 bases from V and 0 bases from J; bases unmatched to any gene: 12. CDR3 protein: CASGGIGTGPSYEQYF. CDR3 DNA sequence: TGCGCCAGCGGTGGTATAGGGACAGGACCCTCCTACGAGCAGTACTTC.

The CDR3 DNA reads as TGTGCCAGCAGTCGCTCCCTGCTCGGGGTAGAGACCCAGTACTTC. Amino acids: CASSRSLLGVETQYF. The J gene is TRBJ2-5, the V gene TRBV14; TRBD2 might be the D (5 bases). Germline V gives CDR1 SGHDN, CDR2 FVKESK. This CDR3 contains 15 residues. V was cut by 6 bases and J by 4 bases, with 18 bases left in between.

The sample holds a few counts of this clonotype. The chain employs TRBV29-1 and TRBJ2-1; 9 bases fit TRBD2. From germline, CDR1 is SQVTM and CDR2 ANQGSEA. The V and J ends lost 0 bases and 5 bases, in that order; junction bases with no gene match: 5. This CDR3 has 15 amino acids. This CDR3 reads CSVEDRLAGHNEQFF. The CDR3, as DNA: TGCAGCGTTGAAGATCGGCTAGCGGGACACAATGAGCAGTTCTTC.

This chain links TRBV25-1 with TRBJ2-2; 9 bases fit TRBD2. V was clipped by 5 bases and J by 2 bases; unmatched bases: 3. The CDR3 runs 15 residues. The germline CDR1 and CDR2 sequences are MGHDK and SYGVNS. The CDR3 here is CASSRLAANTGELFF. In DNA form, the CDR3 reads TGTGCCAGCAGTAGACTAGCGGCTAACACCGGGGAGCTGTTTTTT.

The chain combines TRBV20-1 with TRBJ2-1; 7 nucleotides line up with TRBD2. This CDR3 spans 16 amino acids. The V gene's germline CDR1 is DFQATT and CDR2 SNEGSKA (reference sequence). J gave up 2 bases and V 0 bases, and 7 bases lay outside the gene matches. The CDR3 region is CSAREFSGITYNEQFF. CDR3 sequence (DNA): TGCAGTGCTAGAGAATTCAGCGGGATCACCTACAATGAGCAGTTCTTC.

This clonotype occurred a few times. V and J are TRBV5-1 and TRBJ2-5; the D gene is possibly TRBD2 (6 bases). CDR1 is SGHRS, CDR2 YFSETQ, per germline. The CDR3 is 13 amino acids. Trimming shortened V by 4 bases and J by 2 bases, and 9 bases separated the two germline ends. Here the CDR3 DNA reads TGCGCCAGCAGCAAGGGACTTCAAGAGACCCAGTACTTC. Encoded protein: CASSKGLQETQYF.

This chain joins TRBV28 and TRBJ2-1; TRBD2 agrees at 7 bases. This CDR3 comprises 14 residues. CDR1 and CDR2 (germline): MDHEN, SYDVKM. V shed 10 bases and J 8 bases; nucleotides not matched to a gene: 14. The CDR3 bases are TGTGCCATCCTGGGGAGGGAAAGGTTCGATGAGCAGTTCTTC. Protein: CAILGRERFDEQFF.

This clonotype came up a few times. The chain couples TRBV10-3 to TRBJ2-7; TRBD2 agrees at 9 bases. The germline V gene has CDR1 ENHRY and CDR2 SYGVKD. The ends lost 0 bases at V and 2 bases at J; junction bases unmatched: 11. The CDR3 is 18 residues long. CDR3 sequence reads: CAISESILSGTSPYEQYF. CDR3 in DNA: TGTGCCATCAGTGAGTCCATCCTTTCCGGGACTAGCCCCTACGAGCAGTACTTC.

The V gene is TRBV5-1, the J gene TRBJ2-3; D gene ambiguous. Germline V gives CDR1 SGHRS, CDR2 YFSETQ. This CDR3 comprises 13 residues. The germline V and J ends were trimmed by 7 bases and 0 bases, with 9 bases remaining between them. The CDR3 DNA sequence: TGCGCCAGCCAGGACCCTAGCACAGATACGCAGTATTTT. Amino acid sequence: CASQDPSTDTQYF.

V usage is TRBV12-3 or TRBV12-4 and J usage is TRBJ2-1; D is perhaps TRBD2 (6 bases). The length of the CDR3 is 14 residues. The V gene lost 5 bases and the J gene lost 4 bases, with 12 bases spanning the gap. The CDR3 sequence is CASSQIAAYNEQFF. In DNA, the CDR3 is TGTGCCAGCAGTCAAATAGCGGCGTACAATGAGCAGTTCTTC.

Ten or more counts support this clonotype. The chain recombines TRBV4-3 with TRBJ1-1; maybe TRBD1 (6 bases). The V end was cut by 1 base, the J end by 2 bases, with 8 bases between. The CDR3 is 14 amino acids. CDR1 and CDR2 from the germline V gene are LGHNA and YSLEER. The chain's CDR3 is CASSQGTANTEAFF. In nucleotides, the CDR3 is TGCGCCAGCAGCCAAGGGACAGCTAACACTGAAGCTTTCTTT.

The chain has TRBV7-9 and TRBJ2-2; 8 bases map to TRBD1. With V trimmed by 6 bases and J by 1 base, 7 bases remained unmatched. The CDR3 has 16 amino acids. The germline V gene has CDR1 SEHNR and CDR2 FQNEAQ (reference sequence). The CDR3 DNA follows: TGTGCCAGCAGGCCCGCCGGGACAGGGAACACCGGGGAGCTGTTTTTT. This sequence encodes CASRPAGTGNTGELFF.

Details on this clonotype: A read error may produce the germline difference seen at one junction end. V usage is TRBV27 and J usage is TRBJ1-4; 7 bases agree with TRBD1. From germline, CDR1 is MNHEY and CDR2 SMNVEV (reference sequence). The CDR3 has 16 residues. The CDR3 DNA reads TGTGCCAGCAGTTTTCGACCGACAGGGACTAAGGAAAAACTGTTTTTT. It yields the protein CASSFRPTGTKEKLFF.